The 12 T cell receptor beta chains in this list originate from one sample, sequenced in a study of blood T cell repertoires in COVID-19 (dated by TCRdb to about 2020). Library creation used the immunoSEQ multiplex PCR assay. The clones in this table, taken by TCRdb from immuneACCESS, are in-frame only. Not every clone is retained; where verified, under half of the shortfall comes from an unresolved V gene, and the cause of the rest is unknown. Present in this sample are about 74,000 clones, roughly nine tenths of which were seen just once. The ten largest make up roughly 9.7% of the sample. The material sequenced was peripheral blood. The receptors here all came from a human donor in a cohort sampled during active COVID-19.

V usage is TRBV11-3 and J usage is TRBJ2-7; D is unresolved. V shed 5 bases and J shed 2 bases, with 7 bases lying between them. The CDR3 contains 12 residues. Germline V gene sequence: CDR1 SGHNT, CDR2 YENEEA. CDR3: CASSQEPYEQYF. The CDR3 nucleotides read TGTGCCAGCAGCCAAGAGCCCTACGAGCAGTACTTC.

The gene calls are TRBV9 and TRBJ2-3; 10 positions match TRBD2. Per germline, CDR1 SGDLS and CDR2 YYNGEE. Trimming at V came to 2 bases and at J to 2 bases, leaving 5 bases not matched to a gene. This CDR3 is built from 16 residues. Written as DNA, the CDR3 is TGTGCCAGCAGCGTCCGTAGCGGGGGGAACACAGATACGCAGTATTTT. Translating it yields CASSVRSGGNTDTQYF.

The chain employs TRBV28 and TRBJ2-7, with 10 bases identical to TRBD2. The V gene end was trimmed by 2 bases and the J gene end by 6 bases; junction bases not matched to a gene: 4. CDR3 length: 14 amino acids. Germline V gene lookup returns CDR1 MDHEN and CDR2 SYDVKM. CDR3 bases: TGTGCCAGCAGTTTACCTAGCGGGAGTCCCGAGCAGTACTTC. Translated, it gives CASSLPSGSPEQYF.

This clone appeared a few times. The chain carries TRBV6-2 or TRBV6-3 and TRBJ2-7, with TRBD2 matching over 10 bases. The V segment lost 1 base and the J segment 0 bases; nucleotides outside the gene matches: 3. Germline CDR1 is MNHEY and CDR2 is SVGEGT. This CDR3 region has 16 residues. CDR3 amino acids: CASSYFASGSSYEQYF. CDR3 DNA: TGTGCCAGCAGTTACTTCGCTAGCGGGAGCTCCTACGAGCAGTACTTC.

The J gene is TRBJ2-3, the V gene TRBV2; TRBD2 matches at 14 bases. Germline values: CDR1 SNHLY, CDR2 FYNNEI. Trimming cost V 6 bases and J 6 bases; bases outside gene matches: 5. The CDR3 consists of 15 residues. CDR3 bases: TGTGCCAGCAGGTCGACTAGCGGGGGGGGTGATACGCAGTATTTT. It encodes CASRSTSGGGDTQYF. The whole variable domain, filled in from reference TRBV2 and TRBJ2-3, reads EPEVTQTPSHQVTQMGQEVILRCVPISNHLYFYWYRQILGQKVEFLVSFYNNEISEKSEIFDDQFSVERPDGSNFTLKIRSTKLEDSAMYFCASRSTSGGGDTQYFGPGTRLTVL.

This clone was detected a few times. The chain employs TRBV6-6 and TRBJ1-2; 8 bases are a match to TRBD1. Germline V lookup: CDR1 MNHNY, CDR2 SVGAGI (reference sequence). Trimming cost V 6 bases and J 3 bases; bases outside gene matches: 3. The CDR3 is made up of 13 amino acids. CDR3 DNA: TGTGCCAGCAGCGTACAGGGGGACTATGGCTACACCTTC. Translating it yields CASSVQGDYGYTF.

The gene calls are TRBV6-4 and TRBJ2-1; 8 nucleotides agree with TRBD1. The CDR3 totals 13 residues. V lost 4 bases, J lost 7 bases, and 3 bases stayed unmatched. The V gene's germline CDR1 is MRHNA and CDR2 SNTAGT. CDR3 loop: CASSADRANEQFF. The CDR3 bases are TGTGCCAGCAGTGCGGACAGGGCAAATGAGCAGTTCTTC.

The CDR3 loop reads CASSQARGPGNEQFF. The CDR3 DNA sequence: TGCGCCAGCAGCCAAGCGCGGGGGCCGGGTAATGAGCAGTTCTTC. This rearrangement joins TRBV4-3 to TRBJ2-1; maybe TRBD2 (7 bases). The CDR3 totals 15 residues. The V end was cut by 1 base, the J end by 7 bases, with 14 bases between. Germline CDR1 LGHNA, CDR2 YSLEER.

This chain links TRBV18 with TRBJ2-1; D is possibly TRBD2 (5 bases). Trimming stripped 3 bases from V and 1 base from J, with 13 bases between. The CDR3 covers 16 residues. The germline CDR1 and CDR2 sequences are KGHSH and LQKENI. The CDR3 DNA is TGTGCCAGCTCACCGACGTGGCCGGGGTCCTACAATGAGCAGTTCTTC. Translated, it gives CASSPTWPGSYNEQFF.

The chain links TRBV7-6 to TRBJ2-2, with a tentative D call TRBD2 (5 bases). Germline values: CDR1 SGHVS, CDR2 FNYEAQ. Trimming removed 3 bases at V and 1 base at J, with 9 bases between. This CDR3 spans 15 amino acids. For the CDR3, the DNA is TGTGCCAGCAGCTTCCGGGAATTGAACACCGGGGAGCTGTTTTTT. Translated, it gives CASSFRELNTGELFF.

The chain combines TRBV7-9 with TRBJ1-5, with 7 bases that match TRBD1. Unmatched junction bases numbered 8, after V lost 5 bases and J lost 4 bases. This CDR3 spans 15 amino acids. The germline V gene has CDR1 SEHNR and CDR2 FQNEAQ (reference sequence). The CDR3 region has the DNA TGTGCCAGCAGCCACACCGACAGGGCTAATCAGCCCCAGCATTTT. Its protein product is CASSHTDRANQPQHF.

The CDR3 sequence is CASSLATSGTDTQYF. CDR3 nucleotide sequence: TGCGCCAGCAGCTTGGCGACTAGCGGCACAGATACGCAGTATTTT. The chain joins TRBV5-1 to TRBJ2-3; 8 nucleotides align to TRBD2. Looked up from germline, CDR1 is SGHRS and CDR2 is YFSETQ. The junction had 1 base not matched to a gene; V was cut back by 0 bases and J by 1 base. This CDR3 contains 15 residues.